The 16 T cell receptor beta chains reported below all come from one sample, sequenced in a study of T cell responses to AZD1222 COVID-19 vaccine. TCRdb's table, derived via immunoSEQ multiplex PCR, lists solely in-frame clones and lacks some. The sample gives about 74,000 clones, around 86% of which show up once; roughly 2.7% is in the top ten. Material: peripheral blood, obtained on day 0 of AZD1222 vaccination. The source of these receptors is an adult in good health.

This chain connects TRBV28 to TRBJ1-1, with TRBD1 identical over 7 bases. Germline CDR1 MDHEN, CDR2 SYDVKM. With V trimmed by 6 bases and J by 1 base, 5 bases remained unmatched. The length of the CDR3 is 14 residues. This CDR3 is CASRPTGRNTEAFF. The CDR3 bases are TGTGCCAGCAGGCCGACAGGGAGGAACACTGAAGCTTTCTTT.

The chain couples TRBV25-1 to TRBJ1-1, with D possibly TRBD1 on 5 matching bases. CDR1 and CDR2 from the germline V gene are MGHDK and SYGVNS. Trimming took off 5 bases at V and 0 bases at J, with 10 bases between the two ends. This CDR3 region has 14 residues. The CDR3 DNA is TGTGCCAGCAGTTGGAGGGGTATGAACACTGAAGCTTTCTTT. Protein: CASSWRGMNTEAFF.

The V call is TRBV5-1, the J call TRBJ2-1; D unclear. V dropped 0 bases and J dropped 4 bases, with 8 bases sitting between them. The germline V gene encodes CDR1 SGHRS and CDR2 YFSETQ. The CDR3 runs to 14 residues. CDR3 DNA sequence: TGCGCCAGCAGCTTGGTGGCCAGGTACAATGAGCAGTTCTTC. Protein product: CASSLVARYNEQFF.

The chain combines TRBV19 with TRBJ2-7; 8 bases agree with TRBD2. Trimming took 3 bases from V and 3 from J; bases not matched to a gene: 1. The germline V gene has CDR1 LNHDA and CDR2 SQIVND (reference sequence). CDR3 length equals 13 residues. CDR3 region: CASSITSGYEQYF. The CDR3 bases are TGTGCCAGTAGTATTACTAGCGGCTACGAGCAGTACTTC.

This rearrangement joins TRBV9 to TRBJ2-1; D unresolved. CDR3 length: 15 residues. From germline, CDR1 is SGDLS and CDR2 YYNGEE. Trimming took 7 bases from V and 3 from J, leaving 17 bases between them. CDR3: CASALAGENYNEQFF. CDR3 sequence (DNA): TGTGCCAGCGCCCTCGCTGGAGAAAACTACAATGAGCAGTTCTTC.

V and J are TRBV30 and TRBJ2-7, with TRBD1 as a possible D gene (5 bases). The CDR3 is made up of 13 amino acids. The germline V gene encodes CDR1 GTSNPN and CDR2 SVGIG (reference sequence). Trimming pared 0 bases from V and 1 base from J, leaving 7 bases between. CDR3 sequence (DNA): TGTGCCTGGAGTGTACCAGGGTCCTACGAGCAGTACTTC. Translating it yields CAWSVPGSYEQYF.

The V gene is TRBV7-2, the J gene TRBJ1-1, with 11 positions matching TRBD1. Germline CDR1 and CDR2: SGHTA and FQGNSA. The CDR3 has 15 amino acids. The V and J ends lost 2 bases and 5 bases, in that order; junction bases with no gene match: 4. CDR3 sequence: CASSLIGTGGTEAFF. The CDR3 region has the DNA TGTGCCAGCAGCTTAATTGGGACAGGGGGGACTGAAGCTTTCTTT.

The V call is TRBV7-3, the J call TRBJ2-7; weak D call: TRBD2 (6 bases). Germline V gene lookup returns CDR1 SGHTA and CDR2 FQGTGA. This CDR3 contains 14 residues. With 2 bases removed from V and 4 bases from J, the gap between germline ends came to 12 bases. The CDR3 DNA reads TGTGCCAGCAGCTTAGGTGGTAGCGGTTACGAGCAGTACTTC. Its protein is CASSLGGSGYEQYF.

In this sample, this clone turned up once. The chain uses TRBV7-2 and TRBJ2-5; no reliable D call. Per germline, CDR1 SGHTA and CDR2 FQGNSA. The CDR3 is 13 amino acids. V was pared by 5 bases and J by 3 bases, with 10 bases between. CDR3 amino acids: CASSLTRKETQYF. CDR3 bases: TGTGCCAGCAGCCTAACACGTAAAGAGACCCAGTACTTC.

This clone was detected once. The rearrangement links TRBV6-2 or TRBV6-3 to TRBJ1-5; D uncertain. From germline, CDR1 is MNHEY and CDR2 SVGEGT. This CDR3 has 15 amino acids. V shed 2 bases and J shed 2 bases, with 10 bases lying between them. CDR3 loop: CASSYRSGGNQPQHF. The DNA for the CDR3 is TGTGCCAGCAGTTACCGATCGGGAGGCAATCAGCCCCAGCATTTT.

The chain carries TRBV19 and TRBJ2-5, with D perhaps assigned TRBD1 or TRBD2 (6 bases each). V was trimmed by 8 bases and J by 0 bases, leaving 10 bases between them. Germline assignment: CDR1 LNHDA and CDR2 SQIVND (reference sequence). The CDR3 sequence is 13 residues long. The CDR3 loop reads CASRGQYQETQYF. The CDR3 DNA follows: TGTGCCAGTCGGGGGCAGTACCAAGAGACCCAGTACTTC.

The chain combines TRBV30 with TRBJ2-7, with 7 bases aligning to TRBD1. The trim removed 0 bases at V and 1 base at J, leaving 6 bases unmatched. The CDR3 loop spans 15 amino acids. Germline-derived CDR1 and CDR2 are GTSNPN and SVGIG (reference sequence). CDR3 coding DNA: TGTGCCTGGAGTGTAGAGGGGGCGTATTCCTACGAGCAGTACTTC. Translated: CAWSVEGAYSYEQYF.

The chain combines TRBV24-1 with TRBJ2-7, with 8 bases identical to TRBD1. Germline assignment: CDR1 KGHDR and CDR2 SFDVKD. V gave up 12 bases and J gave up 5 bases; unmatched junction bases: 11. The CDR3 is made up of 13 amino acids. The CDR3 protein is CAPKTRTGNEQYF. In DNA, the CDR3 is TGTGCCCCTAAAACACGGACAGGGAACGAGCAGTACTTC.

V and J are TRBV7-2 and TRBJ1-2, with TRBD1 matching over 7 bases. There are 15 residues in the CDR3. V shed 5 bases and J 6 bases; nucleotides not matched to a gene: 12. CDR1 and CDR2 from the germline V gene are SGHTA and FQGNSA. As DNA, the CDR3 is TGTGCCAGCAGCCTATACCAACAGGGGCGAGATGGCTACACCTTC. Translating it yields CASSLYQQGRDGYTF.

The V and J genes are TRBV27 and TRBJ2-3; D not resolved. The germline V gene encodes CDR1 MNHEY and CDR2 SMNVEV (reference sequence). The CDR3 has 14 residues. V lost 3 bases to trimming and J lost 2 bases, with 9 bases between them. CDR3 sequence (DNA): TGTGCCAGCAGTTTCAACATATTCACAGATACGCAGTATTTT. Translated, it gives CASSFNIFTDTQYF.

This rearrangement joins TRBV4-1 to TRBJ1-1; D is unresolved. Germline V CDR1 and CDR2: MGHRA, YSYEKL. With 0 bases removed from V and 0 bases from J, the gap between germline ends came to 11 bases. CDR3 size: 16 residues. The DNA for the CDR3 is TGCGCCAGCAGCCAAGATGTGGTACATTTGAACACTGAAGCTTTCTTT. This sequence encodes CASSQDVVHLNTEAFF.